This T cell receptor (beta chain) was captured in a study of T cells in Graves' hyperthyroidism and ophthalmopathy. Ten or more counts support this clonotype. This CDR3 is built from 15 residues. Per germline, CDR1 LNHDA and CDR2 SQIVND (reference sequence). V was shortened by 4 bases and J by 2 bases, with 12 bases between the two germline ends. Researchers barred patients who had uncontrolled infection, other autoimmune disease, pregnancy or lactation. The source material, RNA transcripts, was used to amplify TCR beta CDR3 regions. Using the HTBI primer set, a first-round RT-PCR was run on the TCR CDR3. MiXCR, applied by TCRdb to the multiplex PCR reads, yields one record per CDR3 protein. Of hundreds of thousands of distinct CDR3 sequences detected, under 20% appear once; the ten largest clones hold about 4%.

The clonotype was recovered from a woman aged 18-29 years with Graves' hyperthyroidism. The chain recombines TRBV19 with TRBJ1-5; D may be TRBD1 (6 bases). The material sequenced was blood. CDR3 loop: CASSTLDSRNQPQHF. For the CDR3, the DNA is TGTGCCAGTAGTACCCTGGACAGCCGCAATCAGCCCCAGCATTTT.